This T cell receptor beta chain was sequenced for a study of T cell responses to AZD1222 COVID-19 vaccine (dated by TCRdb to the early 2020s). Describing the broader study: Because spike-specific TCR depth and breadth did not differ between the two schedules, AZD1222 recipients who got a second dose at roughly 4 weeks were pooled with those who got a second dose at roughly 12 weeks. TCR sequencing covered fewer than 250 trial participants: 200 to 220 given two doses of AZD1222 and approximately 26 given two doses of MenACWY control vaccine. Trial participants were enrolled by age into subgroups of 18-55, 56-69 and 70-plus years, and around 140, 26 and 57 TCR-sequenced participants, respectively, were included in these subgroups. The investigation overall reported the following: No day 14 peak-response samples were available, so repertoires were characterized only after the peak T cell response. Nearly half of unique spike-specific TCRs reportedly recognized epitopes outside regions mutated in the B.1.351 and B.1.1.7 variants. After two AZD1222 doses, both the breadth and the depth of spike-specific TCRs were significantly higher than at day 0 and than in MenACWY recipients. The vaccine-associated CD4 TCRs covered the entire spike protein, and the dominant responses fell in regions 160-218 and 743-854. Only a handful of AZD1222 recipients were SARS-CoV-2 seropositive at baseline, limiting conclusions about previously exposed vaccinees. The 56-69-year group was small, and its depth increase did not reach significance, likely because of low power. Participants were mostly white British, with more females than males. The authors suggested clonal diversity may have been underestimated.

The CDR3 regions of human TCRbeta chains were subjected to immunosequencing. From the authors' description of their analysis: TCRs in the repertoires were matched against a reference library of SARS-CoV-2-specific TCRs that had been generated with the MIRA antigen-specificity platform. Breadth was defined as the fraction of unique TCRs that were SARS-CoV-2-associated, and depth was defined as the fraction of total T cells that were SARS-CoV-2-associated. Using the MIRA data, each spike-specific TCR was mapped to the spike region that the TCR reacts to and placed in a CD4 or CD8 class. Log10-transformed breadth and depth values were compared by one-way ANOVA with Sidak's multiple comparisons tests. The table comes from immuneACCESS by way of TCRdb, which keeps in-frame sequences with V and J called. Part of the clones is missing from these tables; in studies checked, under half for an unresolved V gene and the rest for unknown reasons. D and trimming come from the DNA, and the V and J calls and clone size come from that table. The sample table shows 85,000 to 130,000 clones, and 88% are seen once. The ten largest account for around 9% of the sample.

Comment on this clone: Its antigen target is currently unknown. Base qualities are not provided; no much larger clone lies one nucleotide away.

This specimen's time point label, per the study, means: baseline before first vaccination. Vaccinee samples came from UK trials COV001 and COV002, including a single-blind randomized controlled phase 2/3 trial of AZD1222 (ChAdOx1 nCoV-19) in healthy adults. For TCRbeta chain sequencing, PBMC samples were collected from trial participants at day 0 and at day 28 after the second dose. According to the germline V gene, CDR1 reads SGHRS and CDR2 reads YFSETQ. The CDR3 spans 14 residues, from the cysteine through the phenylalanine. The CDR3 DNA has 42 bases and is translated from base 1. Trimmed from V: 3 bases; trimmed from J: 0 bases; junction bases lacking a gene match: 3.

Here the sequenced sample was peripheral blood, taken on day 0 of AZD1222 vaccination. The chain couples TRBV5-1 to TRBJ2-7; 7 nucleotides in the junction match TRBD1. The sequence came from an adult in good health. The nucleotide sequence is given as TGCGCCAGCAGCTCCTGGGACAGCTCCTACGAGCAGTACTTC. It translates as CASSSWDSSYEQYF.